These T cell receptor beta chains were read from a single sample in a study of blood T cell repertoires in COVID-19. Method: immunoSEQ multiplex PCR; TCRdb's copy keeps in-frame clones and lacks some. Here the sample spans almost 250,000 clones, 85% being singletons. The source material was PBMCs or T cells enriched from blood (not recorded which). Receptor source: a woman between 50 and 59 years old with acute COVID-19. Each CDR3 is given with its conserved first and last residue. Fields, in order: J gene, D gene, clone size, V gene, CDR3 DNA, CDR3 protein. The D gene is left open where the match is weak. Expanded clones get a size class; other rows say once, few or many, or leave the size out.

J gene: TRBJ1-2
D gene: .
clone size: .
V gene: TRBV29-1
CDR3 DNA: TGCAGCGTTGCGGGGGGTCCGTATGGCTACACCTTC
CDR3 protein: CSVAGGPYGYTF

J gene: TRBJ2-7
D gene: .
clone size: .
V gene: TRBV18
CDR3 DNA: TGTGCCAGCAAAGGGTACGGGAGCTCCTACGAGCAGTACTTC
CDR3 protein: CASKGYGSSYEQYF

J gene: TRBJ2-7
D gene: .
clone size: .
V gene: TRBV18
CDR3 DNA: TGTGCCAGCTCACCCCCTAGCGTTACCCTACGGGAGCAGTACTTC
CDR3 protein: CASSPPSVTLREQYF

J gene: TRBJ1-5
D gene: .
clone size: .
V gene: TRBV18
CDR3 DNA: TGTGCCAGCTCACCACGCAGGTTGAACGATCAGCCCCAGCATTTT
CDR3 protein: CASSPRRLNDQPQHF

J gene: TRBJ1-3
D gene: .
clone size: .
V gene: TRBV30
CDR3 DNA: TGTGCCTGGAGTACAGGGAGTCCTGGAAACACCATATATTTT
CDR3 protein: CAWSTGSPGNTIYF

J gene: TRBJ1-5
D gene: .
clone size: .
V gene: TRBV7-2
CDR3 DNA: TGTGCCAGCAGCTATTTTCGGGACATAAATCAGCCCCAGCATTTT
CDR3 protein: CASSYFRDINQPQHF

J gene: TRBJ2-2
D gene: TRBD2
clone size: .
V gene: TRBV11-3
CDR3 DNA: TGTGCCAGCAGCCGAGCGGGGGGGCCGTCCGGGGAGCTGTTTTTT
CDR3 protein: CASSRAGGPSGELFF

J gene: TRBJ2-3
D gene: TRBD2
clone size: .
V gene: TRBV5-6
CDR3 DNA: TGTGCCAGCAGCCCCTGGGGGCTAGCGGGGGGGAGGAATACGCAGTATTTT
CDR3 protein: CASSPWGLAGGRNTQYF

J gene: TRBJ1-6
D gene: .
clone size: .
V gene: TRBV21-1
CDR3 DNA: TGTGCCAGCAGCCCGGTATCACCCCTCCACTTT
CDR3 protein: CASSPVSPLHF

J gene: TRBJ1-4
D gene: .
clone size: .
V gene: TRBV5-6
CDR3 DNA: TGTGCCAGCGAGGTTGGAAGGGGAGGTGAAAAACTGTTTTTT
CDR3 protein: CASEVGRGGEKLFF

J gene: TRBJ1-1
D gene: .
clone size: .
V gene: TRBV7-9
CDR3 DNA: TGTGCCAGCATGTCAACTGGCGGGCTGAACACTGAAGCTTTCTTT
CDR3 protein: CASMSTGGLNTEAFF

J gene: TRBJ2-3
D gene: TRBD2
clone size: once
V gene: TRBV5-4
CDR3 DNA: TGTGCCAGCAGCTTGCAGTTAGCGGGGCCCACAGATACGCAGTATTTT
CDR3 protein: CASSLQLAGPTDTQYF

J gene: TRBJ2-1
D gene: TRBD2
clone size: .
V gene: TRBV7-8
CDR3 DNA: TGTGCCAGCAGCACGCGGACTAGCGGGGGGGGCCATGAGCAGTTCTTC
CDR3 protein: CASSTRTSGGGHEQFF

J gene: TRBJ1-2
D gene: TRBD1
clone size: .
V gene: TRBV5-4
CDR3 DNA: TGTGCCAGCAGCTTGGCGGGACAGGGGGTGGATGGCTACACCTTC
CDR3 protein: CASSLAGQGVDGYTF

J gene: TRBJ2-7
D gene: TRBD2
clone size: .
V gene: TRBV7-9
CDR3 DNA: TGTGCCAGCAGCTTAGGTCTTAGCGGGGGGGCGTACGAGCAGTACTTC
CDR3 protein: CASSLGLSGGAYEQYF

J gene: TRBJ2-1
D gene: .
clone size: .
V gene: TRBV18
CDR3 DNA: TGTGCCAGCTCACCCGGGTCCCAAACTAATGAGCAGTTCTTC
CDR3 protein: CASSPGSQTNEQFF

J gene: TRBJ2-4
D gene: .
clone size: .
V gene: TRBV19
CDR3 DNA: TGTGCCAGTAGTACTCACCAAGGGAGTTTCAAAAACATTCAGTACTTC
CDR3 protein: CASSTHQGSFKNIQYF

J gene: TRBJ1-1
D gene: .
clone size: .
V gene: TRBV10-3
CDR3 DNA: TGTGCCATCAGCCCACAGGAGAACACTGAAGCTTTCTTT
CDR3 protein: CAISPQENTEAFF

J gene: TRBJ1-1
D gene: .
clone size: .
V gene: TRBV5-1
CDR3 DNA: TGCGCCAGCAGCTTGCGGGATAACACTGAAGCTTTCTTT
CDR3 protein: CASSLRDNTEAFF

J gene: TRBJ1-6
D gene: .
clone size: .
V gene: TRBV9
CDR3 DNA: TGTGCCAGCAGCGTAGGAGAGTACAGCTCCTATAATTCACCCCTCCACTTT
CDR3 protein: CASSVGEYSSYNSPLHF

J gene: TRBJ1-2
D gene: TRBD1
clone size: .
V gene: TRBV6-2/TRBV6-3
CDR3 DNA: TGTGCCAGCAGTTCGGTCGGGACAGGGGGCTACTTGTATGGCTACACCTTC
CDR3 protein: CASSSVGTGGYLYGYTF

J gene: TRBJ1-4
D gene: .
clone size: .
V gene: TRBV21-1
CDR3 DNA: TGTGCCAGCAGCATCCCTCGGGACAGGGTGAAAGGGATAAAACTGTTTTTT
CDR3 protein: CASSIPRDRVKGIKLFF

J gene: TRBJ1-1
D gene: .
clone size: .
V gene: TRBV19
CDR3 DNA: TGTGCCAGTAGTATGGGGATAAGGGGGACTGAAGCTTTCTTT
CDR3 protein: CASSMGIRGTEAFF

J gene: TRBJ1-2
D gene: .
clone size: .
V gene: TRBV5-6
CDR3 DNA: TGTGCCAGCAGCCCCGGGGGAGGGGCGGGCGACTATGGCTACACCTTC
CDR3 protein: CASSPGGGAGDYGYTF

J gene: TRBJ1-3
D gene: TRBD1
clone size: .
V gene: TRBV7-6
CDR3 DNA: TGTGCCAGCAGCCCACAGGGGTCGTACACCATATATTTT
CDR3 protein: CASSPQGSYTIYF

J gene: TRBJ1-6
D gene: .
clone size: .
V gene: TRBV3-1/TRBV3-2
CDR3 DNA: TGTGCCAGCAGCCAAGATCTTTATAATTCACCCCTCCACTTT
CDR3 protein: CASSQDLYNSPLHF

J gene: TRBJ1-5
D gene: .
clone size: .
V gene: TRBV29-1
CDR3 DNA: TGCAGCGTTCAGGACGGGGATCAGCCCCAGCATTTT
CDR3 protein: CSVQDGDQPQHF

J gene: TRBJ2-1
D gene: .
clone size: .
V gene: TRBV7-2
CDR3 DNA: TGTGCCAGCCTTCAACTAGTAAACAATGAGCAGTTCTTC
CDR3 protein: CASLQLVNNEQFF

J gene: TRBJ2-5
D gene: TRBD2
clone size: once
V gene: TRBV14
CDR3 DNA: TGTGCCAGCAGCCGAGGAACTAGCGGGGGATCCCAAGAGACCCAGTACTTC
CDR3 protein: CASSRGTSGGSQETQYF

J gene: TRBJ1-4
D gene: .
clone size: .
V gene: TRBV3-1/TRBV3-2
CDR3 DNA: TGTGCCAGCAGCCGACGGGGGTTGGATGAAAAACTGTTTTTT
CDR3 protein: CASSRRGLDEKLFF

J gene: TRBJ1-1
D gene: .
clone size: .
V gene: TRBV29-1
CDR3 DNA: TGCAGCGCGGGGCCGATGGGAGGGGGCACTGAAGCTTTCTTT
CDR3 protein: CSAGPMGGGTEAFF

J gene: TRBJ1-2
D gene: .
clone size: .
V gene: TRBV5-4
CDR3 DNA: TGTGCCAGCACCCCTGAGGGAGGCTCTCCCTATGGCTACACCTTC
CDR3 protein: CASTPEGGSPYGYTF

J gene: TRBJ1-5
D gene: TRBD1
clone size: .
V gene: TRBV30
CDR3 DNA: TGTGCCTGGAGTGTACAGGGGCAACAGCCCCAGCATTTT
CDR3 protein: CAWSVQGQQPQHF

J gene: TRBJ1-1
D gene: .
clone size: .
V gene: TRBV5-1
CDR3 DNA: TGCGCCAGCAGCTCCCAGGTGGGTCAAAGCACTGAAGCTTTCTTT
CDR3 protein: CASSSQVGQSTEAFF

J gene: TRBJ1-2
D gene: TRBD1
clone size: .
V gene: TRBV25-1
CDR3 DNA: TGTGCCAGCCGATGGGGACAGGGACATGGCTACACCTTC
CDR3 protein: CASRWGQGHGYTF

J gene: TRBJ2-5
D gene: .
clone size: .
V gene: TRBV10-3
CDR3 DNA: TGTGCCATCAGTGGCAGGGACTTGGAGACCCAGTACTTC
CDR3 protein: CAISGRDLETQYF

J gene: TRBJ1-4
D gene: TRBD1
clone size: .
V gene: TRBV15
CDR3 DNA: TGTGCCACCCATACAGGGGACGAAAATGAAAAACTGTTTTTT
CDR3 protein: CATHTGDENEKLFF

J gene: TRBJ1-4
D gene: .
clone size: .
V gene: TRBV18
CDR3 DNA: TGTGCCAGCTCACCACCTACTAGGGGGTTGAATGAAAAACTGTTTTTT
CDR3 protein: CASSPPTRGLNEKLFF

J gene: TRBJ1-2
D gene: .
clone size: .
V gene: TRBV5-4
CDR3 DNA: TGTGCCAGCAGCTTGCCCCGAGAATTCTATGGCTACACCTTC
CDR3 protein: CASSLPREFYGYTF

J gene: TRBJ1-1
D gene: TRBD1
clone size: .
V gene: TRBV10-3
CDR3 DNA: TGTGCCATCAACGGACAGGGGGCGCGAGAAGAAGCTTTCTTT
CDR3 protein: CAINGQGAREEAFF

J gene: TRBJ2-5
D gene: .
clone size: .
V gene: TRBV2
CDR3 DNA: TGTGCCAGCAGTGGCGGGGTGGAGACCCAGTACTTC
CDR3 protein: CASSGGVETQYF

J gene: TRBJ1-1
D gene: .
clone size: .
V gene: TRBV2
CDR3 DNA: TGTGCCAGCAGTCGTCAGGAGAACACTGAAGCTTTCTTT
CDR3 protein: CASSRQENTEAFF

J gene: TRBJ2-1
D gene: TRBD1
clone size: .
V gene: TRBV9
CDR3 DNA: TGTGCCAGCAGCCACCAACGGGACAGGGTTTCCTACAATGAGCAGTTCTTC
CDR3 protein: CASSHQRDRVSYNEQFF

J gene: TRBJ2-1
D gene: .
clone size: .
V gene: TRBV7-8
CDR3 DNA: TGTGCCAGCAGCCGGGGGCCTAGCGGATCCTACAATGAGCAGTTCTTC
CDR3 protein: CASSRGPSGSYNEQFF

J gene: TRBJ1-1
D gene: .
clone size: .
V gene: TRBV14
CDR3 DNA: TGTGCCAGCAGCCCCAGGAGCGTCGGGGGCACTGAAGCTTTCTTT
CDR3 protein: CASSPRSVGGTEAFF

J gene: TRBJ1-2
D gene: .
clone size: .
V gene: TRBV29-1
CDR3 DNA: TGCAGCGTTGGGCCCGACGGGGGCTACACCTTC
CDR3 protein: CSVGPDGGYTF

J gene: TRBJ2-5
D gene: .
clone size: .
V gene: TRBV5-4
CDR3 DNA: TGTGCCAGCAGCACTGGTCTGGGGGCAATGGAGACCCAGTACTTC
CDR3 protein: CASSTGLGAMETQYF

J gene: TRBJ1-5
D gene: .
clone size: .
V gene: TRBV2
CDR3 DNA: TGTGCCAGCAGGCCCCGGACAGACAATCAGCCCCAGCATTTT
CDR3 protein: CASRPRTDNQPQHF

J gene: TRBJ2-5
D gene: .
clone size: .
V gene: TRBV24-1
CDR3 DNA: TGTGCCACCAGTGAGGGAGGAATGGGGCTAGAGACCCAGTACTTC
CDR3 protein: CATSEGGMGLETQYF

J gene: TRBJ2-5
D gene: .
clone size: .
V gene: TRBV30
CDR3 DNA: TGTGCCTGGAGTGTAATGGTACAGTGGGAGACCCAGTACTTC
CDR3 protein: CAWSVMVQWETQYF

J gene: TRBJ1-3
D gene: .
clone size: .
V gene: TRBV23-1
CDR3 DNA: TGCGCCAGCAGTCTAGTCGGAGAAGGAAACACCATATATTTT
CDR3 protein: CASSLVGEGNTIYF

J gene: TRBJ2-1
D gene: .
clone size: .
V gene: TRBV7-9
CDR3 DNA: TGTGCCAGCACCAAAGCGGGCTTTAGCTCCTACAATGAGCAGTTCTTC
CDR3 protein: CASTKAGFSSYNEQFF

J gene: TRBJ2-5
D gene: TRBD1
clone size: .
V gene: TRBV3-1/TRBV3-2
CDR3 DNA: TGTGCCAGCAGCCTAATCGGGACAGGCCAAGAGACCCAGTACTTC
CDR3 protein: CASSLIGTGQETQYF

J gene: TRBJ2-7
D gene: .
clone size: .
V gene: TRBV5-1
CDR3 DNA: TGCGCCAGCAGCCCGGATCGGGGCTCCTACGAGCAGTACTTC
CDR3 protein: CASSPDRGSYEQYF

J gene: TRBJ2-4
D gene: TRBD1
clone size: .
V gene: TRBV9
CDR3 DNA: TGTGCCAGCAGCGCTTCCCCGGGGACAGGGGGGGATCGGTCCAAAAACATTCAGTACTTC
CDR3 protein: CASSASPGTGGDRSKNIQYF